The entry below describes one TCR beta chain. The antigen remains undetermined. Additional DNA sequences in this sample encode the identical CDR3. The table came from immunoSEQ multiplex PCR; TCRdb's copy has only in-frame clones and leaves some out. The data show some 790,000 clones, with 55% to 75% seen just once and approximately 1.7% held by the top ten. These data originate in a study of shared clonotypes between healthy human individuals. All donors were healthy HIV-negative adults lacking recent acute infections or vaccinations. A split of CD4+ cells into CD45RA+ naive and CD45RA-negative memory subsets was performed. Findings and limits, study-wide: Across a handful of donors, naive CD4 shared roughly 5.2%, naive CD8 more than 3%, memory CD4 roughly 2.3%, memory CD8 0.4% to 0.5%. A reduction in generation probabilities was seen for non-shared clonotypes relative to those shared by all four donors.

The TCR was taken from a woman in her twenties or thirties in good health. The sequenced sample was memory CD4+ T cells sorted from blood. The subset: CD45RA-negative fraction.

CDR3 amino acids: CASSLEVDQPQHF. CDR3 bases: TGTGCCAGCAGCTTAGAAGTAGATCAGCCCCAGCATTTT. The chain recombines TRBV11-1 with TRBJ1-5; D call uncertain. The ends were cut back, 1 base at V and 5 bases at J, with 6 bases in the middle. Germline CDR1 is SGHAT and CDR2 is FQDESV (reference sequence). The CDR3 has 13 residues. The full variable domain, in which reference TRBV11-1 and TRBJ1-5 provide the parts outside the CDR3, is EAEVAQSPRYKITEKSQAVAFWCDPISGHATLYWYRQILGQGPELLVQFQDESVVDDSQLPKDRFSAERLKGVDSTLKIQPAELGDSAMYLCASSLEVDQPQHFGDGTRLSIL.